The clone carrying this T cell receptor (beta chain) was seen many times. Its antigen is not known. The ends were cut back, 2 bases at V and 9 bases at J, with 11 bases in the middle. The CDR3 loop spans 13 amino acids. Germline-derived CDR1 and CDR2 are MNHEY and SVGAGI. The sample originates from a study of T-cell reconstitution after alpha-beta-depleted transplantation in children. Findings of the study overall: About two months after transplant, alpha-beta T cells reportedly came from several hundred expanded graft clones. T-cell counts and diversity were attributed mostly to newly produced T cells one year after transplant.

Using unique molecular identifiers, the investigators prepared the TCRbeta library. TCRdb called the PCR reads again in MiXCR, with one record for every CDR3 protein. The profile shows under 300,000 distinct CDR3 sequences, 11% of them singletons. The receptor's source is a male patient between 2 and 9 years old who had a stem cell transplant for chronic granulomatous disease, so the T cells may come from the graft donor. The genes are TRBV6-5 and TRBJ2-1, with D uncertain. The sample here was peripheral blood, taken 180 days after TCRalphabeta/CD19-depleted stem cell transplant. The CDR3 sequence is CASSYVPRAEQFF. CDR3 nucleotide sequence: TGTGCCAGCAGTTACGTGCCCCGGGCTGAGCAGTTCTTC.